These T cell receptor beta chains were read from a single sample in a study of low-dose radiotherapy and immunotherapy resistance in tumors. TCRdb independently ran MiXCR on the reads; one entry per CDR3 protein. The sample includes tens of thousands of distinct CDR3 sequences, around 20% of them seen just once. The sequenced sample was PBMCs, obtained after low-dose radiotherapy plus immunotherapy. The receptors come from a female donor with ovarian cancer. CDR3s include the opening cysteine and the closing phenylalanine or tryptophan. D genes are given only for firm matches. Clone size appears in some rows only: once, few, many, or a class for an expanded clone.

cdr3_nt	cdr3_aa	d_call	clone_size	j_call	v_call
TGTGCCAGCAGCTTTCGCGGGGCGCAACGGGAGACCCAGTACTTC	CASSFRGAQRETQYF	-	many	TRBJ2-5	TRBV7-9
TGTGCCAGCAGCTCAGACAACCAAGAGACCCAGTACTTC	CASSSDNQETQYF	-	-	TRBJ2-5	TRBV11-1
TGTGCCAGCATTCAATGGGGTATGAGCACAGATACGCAGTATTTT	CASIQWGMSTDTQYF	-	many	TRBJ2-3	TRBV6-2/TRBV6-3
TGTGCCAGCAGCCGATCCGACAGCCTTAATCAGCCCCAGCATTTT	CASSRSDSLNQPQHF	-	few	TRBJ1-5	TRBV7-2
TGCGCCAGCAGCTTGTGGACAAACACTGAAGCTTTCTTT	CASSLWTNTEAFF	-	many	TRBJ1-1	TRBV5-1
TGTGCCAGCAGCGTCAGCGGGCTGAACACCGGGGAGCTGTTTTTT	CASSVSGLNTGELFF	-	many	TRBJ2-2	TRBV7-9
TGTGCCAGCAGTTCGAGTCGACAAGGAGGTGTGGGGGCCAACGTCCTGACTTTC	CASSSSRQGGVGANVLTF	-	few	TRBJ2-6	TRBV27
TGTGCCAGCAGCGTCGGGGACAGGCCTTACACCGGGGAGCTGTTTTTT	CASSVGDRPYTGELFF	TRBD1	few	TRBJ2-2	TRBV9
TGTGCCAGCAGTCCCACAGGGGTGGGCACTGAAGCTTTCTTT	CASSPTGVGTEAFF	TRBD1	once	TRBJ1-1	TRBV6-6
TGCGCCAGCAGCTTGGGGCAGGGGGCAGGTCAGCCCCAGCATTTT	CASSLGQGAGQPQHF	TRBD1	few	TRBJ1-5	TRBV5-1
TGCGCCAGCAGCAGTTCGTGGAACACCGGGGAGCTGTTTTTT	CASSSSWNTGELFF	-	many	TRBJ2-2	TRBV4-3
TGTGCCAGCAGTTACCGAGCGGGAGGGCCCTACAATGAGCAGTTCTTC	CASSYRAGGPYNEQFF	TRBD2	few	TRBJ2-1	TRBV6-5
TGTGCCAGCAACACAGGGGGAATGCGCCAGTTCTTC	CASNTGGMRQFF	TRBD1	many	TRBJ2-1	TRBV2
TGCAGTGCTAGAGATCTCGGACTAGCGGGAGTTACAATGAGCAGTCTCTTC	CSARDLGLAGVTMSSLF	TRBD2	-	TRBJ2-1	TRBV20-1
TGTGCCAGCAGCCCCGGGACTAGCGGGGGGTATGAGCAGTTCTTC	CASSPGTSGGYEQFF	TRBD2	-	TRBJ2-1	TRBV7-3
TGTGCCAGCAGCCAAGCAGGCGGTGCCGGTTACTACGAGCAGTACTTC	CASSQAGGAGYYEQYF	-	-	TRBJ2-7	TRBV4-2
TGTGCCAGCAGCCGTACCCGGGGAGAGACCCAGTACTTC	CASSRTRGETQYF	-	-	TRBJ2-5	TRBV7-9
TGTGCCAGCAGGGGGACAGGGTTCCACGAGCAGTACTTC	CASRGTGFHEQYF	TRBD1	-	TRBJ2-7	TRBV27
TGTGCCAGCAGTTACAGGACTAGCGGGCCGAACTACGAGCAGTACTTC	CASSYRTSGPNYEQYF	TRBD2	-	TRBJ2-7	TRBV6-2/TRBV6-3
TGTGCCAGCAGCTTCCGACTAGCGGGGGGCCCCACAGATACGCAGTATTTT	CASSFRLAGGPTDTQYF	TRBD2	few	TRBJ2-3	TRBV13